These 27 T cell receptor beta chains originate from one sample sequenced in a study of blood T cell repertoires in COVID-19. The data were produced by immunoSEQ multiplex PCR, yet TCRdb's version contains in-frame clones alone and is incomplete. The data hold 350,000 to 450,000 clones, with approximately 89% observed a single time. Sequences were obtained from peripheral blood. These receptors were collected from a woman aged 55-69 years with COVID-19, enrolled during active disease.

This rearrangement joins TRBV7-2 to TRBJ2-2, with 9 bases fitting TRBD1. J gave up 4 bases and V 7 bases, and 7 bases lay outside the gene matches. The CDR3 is 15 residues long. Germline V gene data show CDR1 as SGHTA and CDR2 as FQGNSA. The CDR3 loop is CASTPQGQGTGELFF. CDR3 nucleotides: TGTGCCAGCACCCCTCAGGGACAGGGCACCGGGGAGCTGTTTTTT.

The chain combines TRBV5-6 with TRBJ1-2, with 9 bases lining up with TRBD1. Germline CDR1 and CDR2: SGHDT and YYEEEE. V was clipped by 4 bases and J by 2 bases; unmatched bases: 9. The CDR3 has 16 amino acids. The CDR3 DNA is TGTGCCAGCAGCCCCCTGACAGGGGGAGGCAACTATGGCTACACCTTC. Translation gives CASSPLTGGGNYGYTF.

This clone turned up a few times. Other nucleotide sequences from this sample produce the same CDR3. The chain uses TRBV5-4 and TRBJ1-2; TRBD1 is a possible D gene (5 bases). This CDR3 contains 13 residues. Germline CDR1 and CDR2: SGHNT and YYREEE (reference sequence). The V gene lost 0 bases and the J gene lost 2 bases, with 5 bases spanning the gap. For the CDR3, the DNA is TGTGCCAGCAGCTTGGACAGGAACTATGGCTACACCTTC. Protein sequence: CASSLDRNYGYTF.

The V call is TRBV23-1, the J call TRBJ2-2, with 12 nucleotides matching TRBD1. TRBV23-1 is an ORF for which the function is uncertain. The CDR3 is 16 amino acids. V shed 4 bases and J 5 bases; nucleotides not matched to a gene: 5. This CDR3 is CASSRPGQGATGELFF. The CDR3 region has the DNA TGCGCCAGCAGTCGACCGGGACAGGGGGCGACCGGGGAGCTGTTTTTT.

Only one count was recorded for this clone. The V gene is TRBV4-2, the J gene TRBJ2-7; 11 nucleotides line up with TRBD2. J lost 2 bases, V lost 3 bases, and 6 bases had no gene match. The CDR3 extends over 16 amino acids. The germline V gene has CDR1 LGHNA and CDR2 YNFKEQ. The CDR3 is CASSQRLAGRTYEQYF. CDR3 DNA sequence: TGTGCCAGCAGCCAGAGACTAGCGGGGAGGACCTACGAGCAGTACTTC.

This chain uses TRBV28 with TRBJ1-2; TRBD1 agrees at 9 bases. Germline V gene sequence: CDR1 MDHEN, CDR2 SYDVKM. V shed 4 bases and J 5 bases; nucleotides not matched to a gene: 14. The CDR3 spans 17 residues. CDR3 region: CASSSGTGLGPGYGYTF. The CDR3 coding sequence is TGTGCCAGCAGTTCCGGGACAGGGTTGGGCCCGGGGTATGGCTACACCTTC.

The chain employs TRBV11-2 and TRBJ2-5; 8 bases line up with TRBD2. V gave up 5 bases and J gave up 1 base; unmatched junction bases: 12. The CDR3 sequence is 17 residues long. The germline V gene has CDR1 SGHAT and CDR2 FQNNGV. The CDR3, as DNA: TGTGCCAGCAGCCTATTTGGCTCGAGCGGGGGCCAAGAGACCCAGTACTTC. The encoded protein is CASSLFGSSGGQETQYF.

The chain joins TRBV28 to TRBJ1-2; D unresolved. The CDR3 length is 14 residues. Germline V gene data show CDR1 as MDHEN and CDR2 as SYDVKM. The V end was cut by 2 bases, the J end by 3 bases, with 10 bases between. CDR3 nucleotide sequence: TGTGCCAGCAGTTTACAGGTCGGGGACTATGGCTACACCTTC. Protein product: CASSLQVGDYGYTF.

This rearrangement joins TRBV14 to TRBJ1-2; D perhaps matches TRBD1 (5 bases). Germline loops: CDR1 SGHDN, CDR2 FVKESK. V was shortened by 4 bases and J by 4 bases, with 13 bases between the two germline ends. This CDR3 has 14 residues. In DNA, the CDR3 is TGTGCCAGCAGCCCTCAGACAGCGCTCTATGGCTACACCTTC. Translation gives CASSPQTALYGYTF. The entire variable domain, with the rest obtained from reference TRBV14 and TRBJ1-2, is as follows: EAGVTQFPSHSVIEKGQTVTLRCDPISGHDNLYWYRRVMGKEIKFLLHFVKESKQDESGMPNNRFLAERTGGTYSTLKVQPAELEDSGVYFCASSPQTALYGYTFGSGTRLTVV.

This chain joins TRBV2 and TRBJ1-1; D is undetermined. This CDR3 is built from 15 residues. Trimming took off 8 bases at V and 0 bases at J, with 16 bases between the two ends. CDR1 and CDR2 from the germline V gene are SNHLY and FYNNEI. The CDR3 is CASRRRVEMNTEAFF. CDR3 coding DNA: TGTGCCAGCCGGCGGAGGGTGGAAATGAACACTGAAGCTTTCTTT. The full variable domain, in which reference TRBV2 and TRBJ1-1 provide the parts outside the CDR3, is EPEVTQTPSHQVTQMGQEVILRCVPISNHLYFYWYRQILGQKVEFLVSFYNNEISEKSEIFDDQFSVERPDGSNFTLKIRSTKLEDSAMYFCASRRRVEMNTEAFFGQGTRLTVV.

The chain employs TRBV25-1 and TRBJ1-2, with D perhaps TRBD1 (6 bases). The germline V and J ends were trimmed by 1 base and 4 bases, with 13 bases remaining between them. Looked up from germline, CDR1 is MGHDK and CDR2 is SYGVNS. The CDR3 is made up of 15 amino acids. CDR3 coding DNA: TGTGCCAGCAGTGAATCCGTGACAGGAATCTATGGCTACACCTTC. This gives the protein CASSESVTGIYGYTF.

The chain couples TRBV19 to TRBJ1-1; D not resolved. This CDR3 spans 13 amino acids. Germline loops: CDR1 LNHDA, CDR2 SQIVND (reference sequence). Between the trimmed V and J ends, which lost 5 bases and 5 bases, there was a span of 12 bases. In DNA form, the CDR3 reads TGTGCCAGTAGTGAAGAGGGAGGGACTGAAGCTTTCTTT. Its protein is CASSEEGGTEAFF. Full variable domain (outside the CDR3, taken from reference TRBV19 and TRBJ1-1): DGGITQSPKYLFRKEGQNVTLSCEQNLNHDAMYWYRQDPGQGLRLIYYSQIVNDFQKGDIAEGYSVSREKKESFPLTVTSAQKNPTAFYLCASSEEGGTEAFFGQGTRLTVV.

The gene calls are TRBV5-1 and TRBJ2-7; 7 nucleotides line up with TRBD1. V shed 5 bases and J 1 base; nucleotides not matched to a gene: 6. This CDR3 has 14 amino acids. The germline V gene encodes CDR1 SGHRS and CDR2 YFSETQ. The CDR3 DNA is TGCGCCAGCAGAGAACAGGGGACGTCCTACGAGCAGTACTTC. Translation: CASREQGTSYEQYF.

V is TRBV7-3 and J is TRBJ1-6; no reliable D call. Germline V gives CDR1 SGHTA, CDR2 FQGTGA. Trimming shortened V by 2 bases and J by 5 bases, and 10 bases separated the two germline ends. The CDR3 runs 15 residues. The DNA for the CDR3 is TGTGCCAGCAGCTTAGGCCCGCAGGATAATTCACCCCTCCACTTT. This encodes CASSLGPQDNSPLHF.

The count of this clone is one. This sample also contains other DNA sequences that code for the same CDR3. The genes are TRBV10-1 and TRBJ1-1, with D hard to call. The V end lost 3 bases, the J end lost 5 bases, and 10 bases lay between the germline ends. Germline lookup yields CDR1 WNHNN and CDR2 SYGVQD (reference sequence). The CDR3 has 13 amino acids. The CDR3 loop reads CASSESGGTEAFF. CDR3 DNA: TGCGCCAGCAGTGAATCGGGAGGAACTGAAGCTTTCTTT.

DNA of the CDR3: TGCGCCAGCAGCTACGGACAGGGGCAAGAGACCCAGTACTTC. It specifies CASSYGQGQETQYF. This chain uses TRBV5-1 with TRBJ2-5; 9 bases map to TRBD1. This CDR3 comprises 14 residues. In germline, CDR1 is SGHRS, CDR2 YFSETQ. V lost 3 bases to trimming and J lost 2 bases; unmatched junction nucleotides: 2.

Notes on this clone: The identical CDR3 is also encoded by other nucleotide sequences in the sample. The V gene is TRBV7-3, the J gene TRBJ1-1; D gene unclear. Germline V gene data show CDR1 as SGHTA and CDR2 as FQGTGA. V gave up 0 bases and J gave up 1 base, with 6 bases separating them. The CDR3 totals 14 residues. DNA of the CDR3: TGTGCCAGCAGCTTAACTCGACAGAACACTGAAGCTTTCTTT. It specifies CASSLTRQNTEAFF. The entire variable domain, with the rest obtained from reference TRBV7-3 and TRBJ1-1, is as follows: GAGVSQTPSNKVTEKGKYVELRCDPISGHTALYWYRQSLGQGPEFLIYFQGTGAADDSGLPNDRFFAVRPEGSVSTLKIQRTERGDSAVYLCASSLTRQNTEAFFGQGTRLTVV.

The gene calls are TRBV9 and TRBJ2-1; 9 bases line up with TRBD2. In germline, CDR1 is SGDLS, CDR2 YYNGEE. Losses at the gene ends were 0 bases for V and 5 bases for J; bases not matched to a gene: 9. The CDR3 contains 17 residues. The CDR3 DNA is TGTGCCAGCAGCGTAGTTGGAGCGGGGGGCAGGCACAATGAGCAGTTCTTC. Its translation: CASSVVGAGGRHNEQFF. The whole variable domain, filled in from reference TRBV9 and TRBJ2-1, reads DSGVTQTPKHLITATGQRVTLRCSPRSGDLSVYWYQQSLDQGLQFLIQYYNGEERAKGNILERFSAQQFPDLHSELNLSSLELGDSALYFCASSVVGAGGRHNEQFFGPGTRLTVL.

The CDR3, as DNA: TGTGCCAGCAGTTTCTCGGCAGGGGGACGCAATCAGCCCCAGCATTTT. Amino acid sequence: CASSFSAGGRNQPQHF. The V gene is TRBV28, the J gene TRBJ1-5; 7 bases map to TRBD1. Trimming at V came to 3 bases and at J to 2 bases, leaving 7 bases not matched to a gene. The CDR3 extends over 16 amino acids. Germline CDR1 reads MDHEN; CDR2 reads SYDVKM.

There are a few counts of this clone. The same CDR3 arises from other DNA sequences in this sample as well. The chain combines TRBV12-3 or TRBV12-4 with TRBJ1-1, with 9 bases matching TRBD1. Germline trimming cut 5 bases from V and 5 bases from J; bases unmatched to any gene: 3. The CDR3 contains 13 residues. CDR3 nucleotide sequence: TGTGCCAGCAGTCCAGGACAGGGGACTGAAGCTTTCTTT. This translates into CASSPGQGTEAFF.

The chain uses TRBV29-1 and TRBJ1-2; 10 bases agree with TRBD1. Germline values: CDR1 SQVTM, CDR2 ANQGSEA. With 7 bases clipped from V and 1 base from J, the junction kept 6 bases outside the gene matches. The CDR3 extends over 14 amino acids. The CDR3 sequence is CSAAGQGGNYGYTF. Here the CDR3 DNA reads TGCAGCGCCGCTGGACAGGGGGGTAACTATGGCTACACCTTC.

The chain joins TRBV6-6 to TRBJ2-7; D call uncertain. This CDR3 is 16 amino acids long. Germline CDR1 reads MNHNY; CDR2 reads SVGAGI (reference sequence). The ends were cut back, 0 bases at V and 0 bases at J, with 12 bases in the middle. The CDR3 DNA reads TGTGCCAGCAGTTACTCGAAGAGACGGAGCTCCTACGAGCAGTACTTC. Translation: CASSYSKRRSSYEQYF.

The chain is built from TRBV19 and TRBJ2-1; 7 bases match TRBD1. The length of the CDR3 is 16 residues. Germline assignment: CDR1 LNHDA and CDR2 SQIVND (reference sequence). V lost 0 bases and J lost 4; bases outside the gene matches: 6. The CDR3 is CASSIDPGTEYNEQFF. The CDR3, as DNA: TGTGCCAGTAGTATAGATCCTGGGACAGAATACAATGAGCAGTTCTTC.

J is TRBJ2-5 and V is TRBV5-1; TRBD2 is a possible D gene (5 bases). CDR1 and CDR2 from the germline V gene are SGHRS and YFSETQ. Trimming left V 0 bases short and J 4 bases short, with 10 bases between. CDR3 size: 14 residues. CDR3 sequence reads: CASSLANRGETQYF. In DNA form, the CDR3 reads TGCGCCAGCAGCTTGGCCAACCGGGGAGAGACCCAGTACTTC.

Only one count was recorded for this clone. In nucleotides, the CDR3 is TGTGCCAGCAGCCTCCCCGAGAGGAATTCACCCCTCCACTTT. It translates to CASSLPERNSPLHF. The chain joins TRBV11-1 to TRBJ1-6, with D unresolved. Deletions cut 5 bases from V and 7 bases from J, with 12 bases between. The length of the CDR3 is 14 residues. Germline CDR1 is SGHAT and CDR2 is FQDESV (reference sequence). Using reference TRBV11-1 and TRBJ1-6 for the parts outside the CDR3, the full variable domain is EAEVAQSPRYKITEKSQAVAFWCDPISGHATLYWYRQILGQGPELLVQFQDESVVDDSQLPKDRFSAERLKGVDSTLKIQPAELGDSAMYLCASSLPERNSPLHFGNGTRLTVT.

This clone has only one observation. The sample holds other DNA sequences that translate to the same CDR3. This sequence joins TRBV3-1 (or the pseudogene TRBV3-2) and TRBJ1-2, with 11 bases fitting TRBD1. The CDR3 has 15 amino acids. Per the germline V gene, CDR1 is LGHDT and CDR2 is YNNKEL (reference sequence). Losses at the gene ends were 3 bases for V and 5 bases for J; bases not matched to a gene: 5. This CDR3 is CASSQGQGVGYGYTF. CDR3 bases: TGTGCCAGCAGCCAGGGACAGGGGGTCGGTTATGGCTACACCTTC.

This chain links TRBV18 with TRBJ2-1; TRBD2 is a possible D gene (5 bases). Germline V gene data show CDR1 as KGHSH and CDR2 as LQKENI. The length of the CDR3 is 14 residues. V was cut by 2 bases and J by 6 bases, with 11 bases left in between. CDR3 sequence reads: CASSPFAEGNEQFF. CDR3 sequence (DNA): TGTGCCAGCTCACCATTTGCTGAGGGCAATGAGCAGTTCTTC.